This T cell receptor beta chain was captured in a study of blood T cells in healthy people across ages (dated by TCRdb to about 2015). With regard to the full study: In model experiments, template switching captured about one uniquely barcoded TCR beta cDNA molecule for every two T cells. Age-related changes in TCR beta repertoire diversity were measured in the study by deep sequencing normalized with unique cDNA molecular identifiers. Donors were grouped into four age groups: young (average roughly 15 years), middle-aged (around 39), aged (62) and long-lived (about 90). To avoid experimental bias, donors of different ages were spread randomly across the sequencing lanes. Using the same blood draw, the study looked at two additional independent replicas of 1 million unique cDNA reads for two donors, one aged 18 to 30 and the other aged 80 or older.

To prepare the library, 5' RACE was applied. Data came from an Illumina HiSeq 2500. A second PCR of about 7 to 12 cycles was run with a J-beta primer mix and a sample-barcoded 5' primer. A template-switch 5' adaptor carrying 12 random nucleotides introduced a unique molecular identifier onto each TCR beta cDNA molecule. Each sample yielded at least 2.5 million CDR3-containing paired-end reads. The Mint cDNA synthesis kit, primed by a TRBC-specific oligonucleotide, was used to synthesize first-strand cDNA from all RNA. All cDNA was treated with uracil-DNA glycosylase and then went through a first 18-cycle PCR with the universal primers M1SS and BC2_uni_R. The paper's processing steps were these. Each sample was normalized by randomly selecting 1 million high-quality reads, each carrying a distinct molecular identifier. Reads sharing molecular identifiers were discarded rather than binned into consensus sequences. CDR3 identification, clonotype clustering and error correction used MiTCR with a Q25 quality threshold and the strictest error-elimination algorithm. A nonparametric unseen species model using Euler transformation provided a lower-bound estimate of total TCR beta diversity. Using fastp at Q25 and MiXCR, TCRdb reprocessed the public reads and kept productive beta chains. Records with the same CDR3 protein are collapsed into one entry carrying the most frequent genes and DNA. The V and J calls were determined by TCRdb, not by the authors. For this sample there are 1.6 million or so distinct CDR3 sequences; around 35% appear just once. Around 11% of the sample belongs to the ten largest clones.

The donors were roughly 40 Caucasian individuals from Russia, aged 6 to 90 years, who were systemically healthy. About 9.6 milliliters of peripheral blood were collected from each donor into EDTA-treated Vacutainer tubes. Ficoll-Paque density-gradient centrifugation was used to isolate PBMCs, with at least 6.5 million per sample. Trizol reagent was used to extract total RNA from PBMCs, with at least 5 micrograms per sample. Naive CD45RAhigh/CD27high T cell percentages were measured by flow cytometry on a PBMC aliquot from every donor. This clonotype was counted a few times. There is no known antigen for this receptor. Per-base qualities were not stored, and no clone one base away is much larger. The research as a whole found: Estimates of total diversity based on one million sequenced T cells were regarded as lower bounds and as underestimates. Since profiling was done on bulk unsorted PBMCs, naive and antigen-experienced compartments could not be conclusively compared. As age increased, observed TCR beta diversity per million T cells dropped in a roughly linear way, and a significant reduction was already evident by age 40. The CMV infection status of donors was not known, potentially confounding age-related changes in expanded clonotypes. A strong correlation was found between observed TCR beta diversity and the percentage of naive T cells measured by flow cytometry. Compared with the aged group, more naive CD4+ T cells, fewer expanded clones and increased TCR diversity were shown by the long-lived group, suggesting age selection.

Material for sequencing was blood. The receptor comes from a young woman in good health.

The nucleotide sequence reads TGTGCCAGCAGCAATTCAGGCTGGGACAGGGGAGGCTTTGAGACCCAGTACTTC. Its protein is CASSNSGWDRGGFETQYF. The V and J segments used are TRBV7-9 and TRBJ2-5, with 10 middle bases fitting TRBD1. Taken from the germline V gene (reference sequence), the CDR1 and CDR2 loops are SEHNR and FQNEAQ. Compared with germline, V lacks 5 bases and J lacks 5 bases; bases without a gene match: 17. Spanning cysteine to phenylalanine, the CDR3 consists of 18 amino acids. Of all the DNA, just the CDR3 is kept, 54 bases in frame from base 1.